The 27 T cell receptor beta chains below all came from one sample that was sequenced in a study of T-cell memory formation after mild COVID-19. TCRdb independently ran MiXCR on the 5' RACE reads; one entry per CDR3 protein. The repertoire consists of roughly 160,000 distinct CDR3 sequences, with 11% occurring once and the leading ten covering about 3.8%. Sequencing was done on a sample of PBMCs or a T cell subset sorted from them (not recorded which). All receptors come from a man between 18 and 35 years old who had mild COVID-19 (a few samples of this study predate the infection). Cell type and time point are not known.

This clonotype occurred a few times. This sequence joins TRBV20-1 and TRBJ1-5, with a possible D match to TRBD1 (6 bases). There are 14 residues in the CDR3. V was pared by 5 bases and J by 6 bases, with 17 bases between. The germline V gene encodes CDR1 DFQATT and CDR2 SNEGSKA (reference sequence). The CDR3 region has the DNA TGCAGTGCTCAGGACAGCATAGGCCTTCAGCCCCAGCATTTT. This codes for CSAQDSIGLQPQHF.

DNA for the CDR3: TGTGCCAGCAGTCTTACAGATTTCTCTGGAAACACCATATATTTT. This sequence encodes CASSLTDFSGNTIYF. The chain couples TRBV2 to TRBJ1-3; D remains unclear. This CDR3 is built from 15 residues. Trimming removed 5 bases at V and 0 bases at J, with 11 bases between. Germline V gene lookup returns CDR1 SNHLY and CDR2 FYNNEI.

This clonotype was seen more than once but under ten times. The chain employs TRBV7-2 and TRBJ2-3; 10 bases align to TRBD2. This CDR3 has 15 amino acids. With V trimmed by 5 bases and J by 3 bases, 5 bases remained unmatched. Germline V lookup: CDR1 SGHTA, CDR2 FQGNSA. The CDR3 sequence is CASSPGTSETDTQYF. CDR3 nucleotides: TGTGCCAGCAGCCCAGGGACTAGCGAAACAGATACGCAGTATTTT.

There are a few counts of this clonotype. The chain links TRBV5-6 to TRBJ1-5; TRBD1 might be the D (5 bases). The germline gives CDR1 SGHDT, CDR2 YYEEEE. The CDR3 spans 15 residues. V was clipped by 4 bases and J by 5 bases, with 16 bases between them. The DNA for the CDR3 is TGTGCCAGCAGCCGAGGGACCCGTCAGGATCAGCCCCAGCATTTT. Amino acid sequence: CASSRGTRQDQPQHF.

The chain carries TRBV12-3 or TRBV12-4 and TRBJ2-5, with a possible D match to TRBD1 (6 bases). The CDR3 is 13 residues long. Trimming removed 6 bases at V and 1 base at J, with 9 bases between. This chain's CDR3 is CASRRTAQETQYF. Written as DNA, the CDR3 is TGTGCCAGCAGGCGGACAGCCCAAGAGACCCAGTACTTC.

This clonotype was seen repeatedly, ten times or more. The chain uses TRBV6-2 or TRBV6-3 and TRBJ1-2; no reliable D call. Germline values: CDR1 MNHEY, CDR2 SVGEGT. The CDR3 loop spans 12 amino acids. V shed 5 bases and J shed 4 bases, with 8 bases lying between them. The CDR3 DNA reads TGTGCCAGCAGTACAGCCTCCTATGGCTACACCTTC. It encodes CASSTASYGYTF.

This clonotype was seen a handful of times. The rearrangement links TRBV20-1 to TRBJ2-1, with 7 bases matching TRBD2. CDR3 size: 14 residues. With V trimmed by 5 bases and J by 3 bases, 7 bases remained unmatched. CDR1 and CDR2 from the germline V gene are DFQATT and SNEGSKA (reference sequence). CDR3 sequence: CSAVGLGNYNEQFF. DNA for the CDR3: TGCAGTGCTGTAGGACTAGGGAACTACAATGAGCAGTTCTTC.

The gene calls are TRBV20-1 and TRBJ1-4; possible D gene TRBD1, 5 bases. This CDR3 contains 14 residues. Germline lookup yields CDR1 DFQATT and CDR2 SNEGSKA (reference sequence). V gave up 2 bases and J gave up 7 bases, with 14 bases separating them. DNA for the CDR3: TGCAGTGCTAGAACGGGGACTGGGGCTGAAAAACTGTTTTTT. It encodes CSARTGTGAEKLFF.

This rearrangement joins TRBV6-5 to TRBJ1-2; D is ambiguous. Germline V CDR1 and CDR2: MNHEY, SVGAGI. Trimming removed 0 bases at V and 4 bases at J, with 12 bases between. The CDR3 contains 15 residues. DNA of the CDR3: TGTGCCAGCAGTTACTCGGGAGGGAAAATCTATGGCTACACCTTC. The encoded protein is CASSYSGGKIYGYTF.

This clonotype was observed a handful of times. The chain is built from TRBV19 and TRBJ1-4; tentatively, D is TRBD1 (6 bases). From germline, CDR1 is LNHDA and CDR2 SQIVND (reference sequence). The V gene lost 5 bases and the J gene lost 8 bases, with 12 bases spanning the gap. The CDR3 is 13 amino acids. The CDR3 nucleotides read TGTGCCAGTAGTGGGACATCACGGGAAAAACTGTTTTTT. This translates into CASSGTSREKLFF.

This clonotype was seen a handful of times. The chain links TRBV5-1 to TRBJ2-3; D assignment may be TRBD1 or TRBD2 (5 bases each). Between the trimmed V and J ends, which lost 2 bases and 8 bases, there was a span of 15 bases. The CDR3 spans 14 residues. Germline V gene lookup returns CDR1 SGHRS and CDR2 YFSETQ. The CDR3 DNA reads TGCGCCAGCAGCTTTTCGAGGGTTGGGGGTACGCAGTATTTT. Protein sequence: CASSFSRVGGTQYF.

A few counts support this clonotype. This sequence joins TRBV12-3 or TRBV12-4 and TRBJ1-5; D is ambiguous. The CDR3 sequence is 13 residues long. V was trimmed by 8 bases and J by 2 bases, leaving 10 bases between them. DNA of the CDR3: TGTGCCAGCGGCCGGACGGGCAATCAGCCCCAGCATTTT. Translation gives CASGRTGNQPQHF.

The gene calls are TRBV14 and TRBJ2-5, with D uncertain. Looked up from germline, CDR1 is SGHDN and CDR2 is FVKESK. CDR3 length equals 14 residues. V dropped 3 bases and J dropped 2 bases, with 10 bases sitting between them. The CDR3 loop reads CASSHGYIQETQYF. The CDR3 bases are TGTGCCAGCAGCCACGGCTACATACAAGAGACCCAGTACTTC.

There are a few counts of this clonotype. The J gene is TRBJ2-7, the V gene TRBV6-2 or TRBV6-3, with unresolved D. The CDR3 covers 14 residues. Germline V gene sequence: CDR1 MNHEY, CDR2 SVGEGT. The V and J ends lost 5 bases and 1 base respectively, with 12 bases between them. The CDR3 is CASSQDGTSYEQYF. The CDR3 nucleotides read TGTGCCAGCAGTCAGGACGGTACTTCCTACGAGCAGTACTTC.

The genes are TRBV7-9 and TRBJ1-2, with a tentative D call TRBD1 (5 bases). With 0 bases removed from V and 5 bases from J, the gap between germline ends came to 10 bases. CDR1 is SEHNR and CDR2 is FQNEAQ in the germline V gene (reference sequence). This CDR3 contains 14 residues. The CDR3 region has the DNA TGTGCCAGCAGCTTAGCAGAACCAGGGTATGGCTACACCTTC. This encodes CASSLAEPGYGYTF. Looking up the rest from reference TRBV7-9 and TRBJ1-2 gives the full variable domain: DTGVSQNPRHKITKRGQNVTFRCDPISEHNRLYWYRQTLGQGPEFLTYFQNEAQLEKSRLLSDRFSAERPKGSFSTLEIQRTEQGDSAMYLCASSLAEPGYGYTFGSGTRLTVV.

This chain joins TRBV2 and TRBJ1-5, with 7 bases lining up with TRBD1. V shed 6 bases, J shed 4 bases, and the junction held 12 bases outside the gene matches. The V gene's germline CDR1 is SNHLY and CDR2 FYNNEI. The CDR3 contains 16 residues. CDR3 in amino acids: CASRGTGAARNQPQHF. The CDR3 coding sequence is TGTGCCAGCAGGGGAACAGGGGCCGCTCGGAATCAGCCCCAGCATTTT.

The V gene is TRBV13, the J gene TRBJ2-1, with D possibly TRBD2 on 6 matching bases. Germline V CDR1 and CDR2: PRHDT, FYEKMQ (reference sequence). V gave up 6 bases and J gave up 9 bases, with 15 bases separating them. The CDR3 length is 13 residues. CDR3 nucleotides: TGTGCCAGCAGATCTATGCGGGGCGGTGAGCAGTTCTTC. The encoded protein is CASRSMRGGEQFF.

The genes are TRBV7-2 and TRBJ2-7; 7 bases are a match to TRBD1. Losses at the gene ends were 0 bases for V and 10 bases for J; bases not matched to a gene: 6. This CDR3 spans 13 amino acids. Germline V lookup: CDR1 SGHTA, CDR2 FQGNSA. CDR3 in amino acids: CASSLAGQSGQYF. The CDR3 nucleotides are TGTGCCAGCAGCTTAGCGGGACAGTCGGGACAGTACTTC.

This clonotype was detected many times. The chain is built from TRBV18 and TRBJ1-6; no clear D gene. Germline CDR1 and CDR2: KGHSH and LQKENI. Trimming shortened V by 6 bases and J by 2 bases, and 2 bases separated the two germline ends. The CDR3 sequence is 12 residues long. CDR3 amino acids: CASSPYNSPLHF. The DNA of the CDR3 is TGTGCCAGCTCCCCCTATAATTCACCCCTCCACTTT.

CDR3 protein: CASSYRRSEDTQYF. The CDR3 DNA sequence: TGTGCCAGCAGTTATCGACGGAGCGAGGATACGCAGTATTTT. This chain uses TRBV6-5 with TRBJ2-3; D remains ambiguous. CDR1 MNHEY and CDR2 SVGAGI come from the germline V gene. The CDR3 consists of 14 residues. Trimming pared 3 bases from V and 6 bases from J, leaving 13 bases between.

The chain has TRBV4-3 and TRBJ2-1; TRBD1 matches 8 bases. Trimming took 3 bases from V and 3 from J; bases not matched to a gene: 4. Germline CDR1 is LGHNA and CDR2 is YSLEER. The CDR3 length is 15 residues. The chain's CDR3 is CASSQQTGVYNEQFF. The DNA of the CDR3 is TGCGCCAGCAGCCAGCAGACAGGGGTCTACAATGAGCAGTTCTTC.

This clonotype turned up a few times. V usage is TRBV6-5 and J usage is TRBJ2-7; TRBD2 agrees at 7 bases. This CDR3 is 17 amino acids long. The ends lost 7 bases at V and 2 bases at J; junction bases unmatched: 17. Germline CDR1 reads MNHEY; CDR2 reads SVGAGI. The CDR3 region has the DNA TGTGCCAGCACCCTCACCTATAAAAAGCGGGGCGCCTACGAGCAGTACTTC. This encodes CASTLTYKKRGAYEQYF.

This clonotype has more than one count but fewer than ten. This rearrangement joins TRBV2 to TRBJ2-2; no reliable D call. Germline CDR1 reads SNHLY; CDR2 reads FYNNEI. Deletions cut 6 bases from V and 5 bases from J, with 7 bases between. The CDR3 extends over 12 amino acids. The CDR3: CASSQETGELFF. CDR3 in DNA: TGTGCCAGCAGCCAAGAAACCGGGGAGCTGTTTTTT.

This chain joins TRBV4-2 and TRBJ2-1, with a possible D match to TRBD1 (5 bases). The CDR3 is made up of 13 amino acids. With 1 base removed from V and 5 bases from J, the gap between germline ends came to 6 bases. Germline V CDR1 and CDR2: LGHNA, YNFKEQ. CDR3 region: CASSQAGNNEQFF. The CDR3 DNA follows: TGTGCCAGCAGCCAAGCAGGGAACAATGAGCAGTTCTTC.

The V gene is TRBV6-5, the J gene TRBJ2-6, with TRBD2 identical over 14 bases. CDR1 and CDR2 (germline): MNHEY, SVGAGI. V shed 6 bases, J shed 4 bases, and the junction held 8 bases outside the gene matches. This CDR3 contains 18 residues. CDR3 DNA sequence: TGTGCCAGCAGCCTCGGGACTAGCGGGGGATCCGGGGCCAACGTCCTGACTTTC. It translates to CASSLGTSGGSGANVLTF.

This chain connects TRBV10-3 to TRBJ2-6; D gene uncertain. This CDR3 contains 15 residues. The V gene's germline CDR1 is ENHRY and CDR2 SYGVKD. The ends were cut back, 0 bases at V and 4 bases at J, with 7 bases in the middle. CDR3 sequence: CAISESGPGANVLTF. For the CDR3, the DNA is TGTGCCATCAGTGAGTCCGGGCCCGGGGCCAACGTCCTGACTTTC.

This clonotype was counted between two and nine times. J is TRBJ2-3 and V is TRBV15, with 9 bases matching TRBD2. With 5 bases clipped from V and 2 bases from J, the junction kept 8 bases outside the gene matches. CDR3 length: 16 amino acids. Germline values: CDR1 LNHNV, CDR2 YYDKDF (reference sequence). CDR3 sequence (DNA): TGTGCCACCAGCTCTTACCTAGCGGGGATCACAGATACGCAGTATTTT. It yields the protein CATSSYLAGITDTQYF.